The 14 T cell receptor beta chains reported below all come from one sample, sequenced in a study of T-cell reconstitution after alpha-beta-depleted transplantation in children. TCRbeta library preparation incorporated unique molecular identifiers. Using its own MiXCR run on the PCR reads, TCRdb lists one record per CDR3 protein. This sample has some 300,000 distinct CDR3 sequences, with about 9.3% found just once. Sequenced here: PBMCs from the stem cell graft donor, sampled from the stem cell graft. The origin of the receptors is a human donor who donated a stem cell graft to a child with acute lymphoblastic leukemia.

This clonotype appeared once. No conserved phenylalanine or tryptophan ends this CDR3, so it is likely a read error. The chain is built from TRBV11-2 and TRBJ2-3; 9 bases agree with TRBD2. Per germline, CDR1 SGHAT and CDR2 FQNNGV. V lost 2 bases, J lost 3 bases, and 3 bases stayed unmatched. This CDR3 contains 15 residues. DNA for the CDR3: TGTGCCAGCAGCTTAAGCGGGAGGACTACAGATACGCAGTATTTG. Protein product: CASSLSGRTTDTQYL.

This clonotype was counted a few times. The chain links TRBV29-1 to TRBJ1-3; a weak D match, TRBD1 (5 bases). This CDR3 region has 13 residues. Germline lookup yields CDR1 SQVTM and CDR2 ANQGSEA. V gave up 5 bases and J gave up 2 bases, with 10 bases separating them. The CDR3 nucleotides are TGCAGCGTTTCTTGGGGGACTGGAAACACCATATATTTT. Protein: CSVSWGTGNTIYF.

This clonotype came up a few times. The V gene is TRBV15, the J gene TRBJ2-7, with D possibly TRBD2 on 5 matching bases. Between the trimmed V and J ends, which lost 0 bases and 5 bases, there was a span of 8 bases. This CDR3 has 13 amino acids. Germline values: CDR1 LNHNV, CDR2 YYDKDF (reference sequence). CDR3 coding DNA: TGTGCCACCAGCAGAGAGGCGCGGGACGAGCAGTACTTC. It specifies CATSREARDEQYF.

This clonotype was found a few times. This chain uses TRBV3-1 with TRBJ2-2, with D perhaps TRBD1 or TRBD2 (6 bases each). CDR1 is LGHDT, CDR2 YNNKEL, per germline (reference sequence). This CDR3 spans 15 amino acids. V shed 5 bases and J shed 4 bases, with 14 bases lying between them. The CDR3 reads CASSTSGGGTGELFF. As DNA, the CDR3 is TGTGCCAGCAGCACCTCCGGGGGCGGCACCGGGGAGCTGTTTTTT. The full variable domain, with the rest looked up from reference TRBV3-1 and TRBJ2-2, is DTAVSQTPKYLVTQMGNDKSIKCEQNLGHDTMYWYKQDSKKFLKIMFSYNNKELIINETVPNRFSPKSPDKAHLNLHINSLELGDSAVYFCASSTSGGGTGELFFGEGSRLTVL.

The chain employs TRBV20-1 and TRBJ2-3; D gene unclear. The CDR3 is 14 residues long. Trimming shortened V by 6 bases and J by 4 bases, and 17 bases separated the two germline ends. CDR1 DFQATT and CDR2 SNEGSKA come from the germline V gene (reference sequence). The CDR3 here is CSALPVGTADTQYF. DNA of the CDR3: TGCAGTGCCCTACCTGTGGGAACAGCAGATACGCAGTATTTT.

The table lists this clonotype with many counts. The rearrangement joins TRBV30 to TRBJ1-6; D is ambiguous. The CDR3 runs 12 residues. The germline V and J ends were trimmed by 3 bases and 13 bases, with 13 bases remaining between them. Germline assignment: CDR1 GTSNPN and CDR2 SVGIG (reference sequence). Here the CDR3 reads CAWSPGIFPLHF. CDR3 coding DNA: TGTGCCTGGAGCCCTGGTATCTTCCCCCTCCACTTT.

Details on this clonotype: A much larger clonotype is one base distant, so this may be a read error. J is TRBJ1-2 and V is TRBV9; D is possibly TRBD1 (5 bases). Trimming cost V 3 bases and J 3 bases, with 18 bases left between them. This CDR3 is built from 16 residues. CDR1 is SGDLS and CDR2 is YYNGEE in the germline V gene. CDR3 nucleotide sequence: TGTGCCAGCAGCGCAGACGGCAGGGCTAGAGACTATGGCTACACCTTC. Its translation: CASSADGRARDYGYTF.

This chain uses TRBV7-9 with TRBJ1-2; maybe TRBD1 (6 bases). The germline V and J ends were trimmed by 5 bases and 8 bases, with 15 bases remaining between them. The germline V gene encodes CDR1 SEHNR and CDR2 FQNEAQ (reference sequence). The CDR3 length is 13 residues. The CDR3 spells CASSIPPGEGYTF. The CDR3 bases are TGTGCCAGCAGCATTCCGCCAGGGGAAGGCTACACCTTC.

This clonotype was counted a few times. This chain uses TRBV27 with TRBJ2-7; 9 nucleotides align to TRBD2. The V segment lost 5 bases and the J segment 5 bases; nucleotides outside the gene matches: 7. This CDR3 has 14 residues. Per germline, CDR1 MNHEY and CDR2 SMNVEV (reference sequence). In DNA form, the CDR3 reads TGTGCCAGCAGTCCTAGCGGGATACGCAACGAGCAGTACTTC. It codes for CASSPSGIRNEQYF.

This clonotype was picked up many times. The chain employs TRBV11-1 and TRBJ2-1; 12 bases match TRBD2. This CDR3 region has 18 residues. Germline CDR1 and CDR2: SGHAT and FQDESV (reference sequence). J gave up 4 bases and V 2 bases, and 9 bases lay outside the gene matches. CDR3 region: CASSLIRLAGVSYNEQFF. As DNA, the CDR3 is TGTGCCAGCAGCTTAATTCGACTAGCGGGAGTCTCTTACAATGAGCAGTTCTTC.

This clonotype was picked up a small number of times. At one of its ends the junction is not consistent with the germline gene, which may arise from a read error. The chain is built from TRBV5-1 and TRBJ2-3, with TRBD2 identical over 8 bases. CDR1 SGHRS and CDR2 YFSETQ come from the germline V gene. There are 11 residues in the CDR3. The CDR3 loop is CASSSGLDQGF. CDR3 bases: TGCGCCAGCAGCTCGGGACTAGATCAGGGGTTT.

The V call is TRBV18, the J call TRBJ2-1, with 11 positions matching TRBD2. Trimming removed 5 bases from V and 6 bases from J; junction bases left unmatched: 12. Germline CDR1 reads KGHSH; CDR2 reads LQKENI. This CDR3 contains 17 residues. The CDR3 loop is CASSTIPGTSGSNEQFF. The CDR3 DNA sequence: TGTGCCAGCTCAACAATACCCGGGACTAGCGGCTCCAATGAGCAGTTCTTC. Combining the CDR3 with reference TRBV18 and TRBJ2-1 gives the whole variable domain NAGVMQNPRHLVRRRGQEARLRCSPMKGHSHVYWYRQLPEEGLKFMVYLQKENIIDESGMPKERFSAEFPKEGPSILRIQQVVRGDSAAYFCASSTIPGTSGSNEQFFGPGTRLTVL.

In its sample, this clonotype was seen many times. The chain has TRBV12-3 or TRBV12-4 and TRBJ1-5, with D unclear. The V end was cut by 3 bases, the J end by 7 bases, with 10 bases between. CDR3 size: 13 residues. The CDR3 sequence is CASSLGVRQPQHF. Here the CDR3 DNA reads TGTGCCAGCAGTTTGGGCGTTCGGCAGCCCCAGCATTTT.

This clonotype was detected a few times. The gene calls are TRBV27 and TRBJ1-2; possibly TRBD1 for D (6 bases). The CDR3 contains 14 residues. Germline values: CDR1 MNHEY, CDR2 SMNVEV (reference sequence). V lost 6 bases and J lost 7, with 18 bases in between. Here the CDR3 reads CASRPDSGRRGYTF. As DNA, the CDR3 is TGTGCCAGCAGACCGGACAGCGGGCGACGTGGCTACACCTTC.